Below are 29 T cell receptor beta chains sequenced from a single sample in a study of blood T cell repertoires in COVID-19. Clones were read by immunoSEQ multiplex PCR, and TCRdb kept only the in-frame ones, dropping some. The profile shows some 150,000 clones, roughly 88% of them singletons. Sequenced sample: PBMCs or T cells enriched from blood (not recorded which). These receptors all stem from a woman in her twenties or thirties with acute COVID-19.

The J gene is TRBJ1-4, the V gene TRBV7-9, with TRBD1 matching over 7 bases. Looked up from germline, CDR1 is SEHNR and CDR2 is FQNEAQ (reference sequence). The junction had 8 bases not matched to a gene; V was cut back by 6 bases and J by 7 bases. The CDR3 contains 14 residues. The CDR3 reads CASRDKGAGEKLFF. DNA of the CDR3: TGTGCCAGCAGGGATAAGGGGGCCGGTGAAAAACTGTTTTTT.

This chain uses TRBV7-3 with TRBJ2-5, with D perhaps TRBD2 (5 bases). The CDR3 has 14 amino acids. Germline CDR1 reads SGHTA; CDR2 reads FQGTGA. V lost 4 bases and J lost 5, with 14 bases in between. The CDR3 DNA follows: TGTGCCAGCAGCTCCAGTGGCGCGGGCGAGACCCAGTACTTC. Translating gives CASSSSGAGETQYF.

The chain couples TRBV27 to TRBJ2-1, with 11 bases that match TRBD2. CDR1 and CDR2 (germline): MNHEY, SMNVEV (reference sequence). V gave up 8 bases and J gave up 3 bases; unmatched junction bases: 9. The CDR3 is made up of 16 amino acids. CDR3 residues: CASGPSGTSGYNEQFF. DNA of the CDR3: TGTGCCAGCGGCCCTTCCGGGACTAGCGGCTACAATGAGCAGTTCTTC.

CDR3 amino acids: CASSPTDRGNYGYTF. The DNA for the CDR3 is TGTGCCAGCAGCCCTACTGACAGGGGGAATTATGGCTACACCTTC. This sequence joins TRBV3-1 (or the pseudogene TRBV3-2) and TRBJ1-2; 9 bases are a match to TRBD1. The CDR3 has 15 residues. The trim removed 4 bases at V and 5 bases at J, leaving 8 bases unmatched. Germline assignment: CDR1 LGHDT and CDR2 YNNKEL (reference sequence).

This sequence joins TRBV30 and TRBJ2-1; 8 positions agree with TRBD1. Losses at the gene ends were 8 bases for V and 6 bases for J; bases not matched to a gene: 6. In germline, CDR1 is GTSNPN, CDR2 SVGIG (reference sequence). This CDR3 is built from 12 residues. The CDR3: CAGLTGANEQFF. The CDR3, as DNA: TGTGCCGGATTGACAGGGGCCAATGAGCAGTTCTTC.

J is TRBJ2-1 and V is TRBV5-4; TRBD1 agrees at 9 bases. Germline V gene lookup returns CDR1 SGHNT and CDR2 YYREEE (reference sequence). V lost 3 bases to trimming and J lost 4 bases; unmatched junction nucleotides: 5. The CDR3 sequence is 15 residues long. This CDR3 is CASSSRDRAYNEQFF. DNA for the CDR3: TGTGCCAGCAGCTCCCGGGACAGGGCATACAATGAGCAGTTCTTC.

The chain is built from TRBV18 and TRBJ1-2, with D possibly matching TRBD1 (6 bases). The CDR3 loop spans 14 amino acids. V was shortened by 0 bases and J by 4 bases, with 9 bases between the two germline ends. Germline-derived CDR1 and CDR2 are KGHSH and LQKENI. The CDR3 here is CASSPPGHGYGYTF. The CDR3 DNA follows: TGTGCCAGCTCACCACCGGGACACGGCTATGGCTACACCTTC.

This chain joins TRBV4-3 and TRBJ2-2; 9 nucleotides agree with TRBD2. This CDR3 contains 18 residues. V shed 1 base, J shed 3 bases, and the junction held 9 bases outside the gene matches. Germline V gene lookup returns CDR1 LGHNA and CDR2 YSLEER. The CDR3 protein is CASSQGAGVAGDTGELFF. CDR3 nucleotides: TGCGCCAGCAGCCAAGGAGCGGGCGTAGCGGGAGACACCGGGGAGCTGTTTTTT.

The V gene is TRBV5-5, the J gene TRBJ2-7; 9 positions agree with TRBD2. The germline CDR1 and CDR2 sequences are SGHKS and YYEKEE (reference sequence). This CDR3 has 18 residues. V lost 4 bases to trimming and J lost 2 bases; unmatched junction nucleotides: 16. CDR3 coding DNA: TGTGCCAGCAGCCCGACCCTAGCGGGACCAACCTGGACCTACGAGCAGTACTTC. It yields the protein CASSPTLAGPTWTYEQYF.

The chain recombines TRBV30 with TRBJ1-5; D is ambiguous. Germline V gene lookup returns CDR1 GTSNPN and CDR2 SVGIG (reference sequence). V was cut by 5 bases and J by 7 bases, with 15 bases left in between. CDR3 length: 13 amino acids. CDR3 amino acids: CAWGTTDNQPQHF. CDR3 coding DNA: TGTGCCTGGGGAACAACAGATAACCAGCCCCAGCATTTT.

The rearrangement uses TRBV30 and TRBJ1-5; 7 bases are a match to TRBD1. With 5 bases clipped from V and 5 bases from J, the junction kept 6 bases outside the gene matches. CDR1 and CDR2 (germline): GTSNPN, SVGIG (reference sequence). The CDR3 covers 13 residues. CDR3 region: CAWARTGHQPQHF. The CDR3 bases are TGTGCCTGGGCACGGACAGGTCATCAGCCCCAGCATTTT.

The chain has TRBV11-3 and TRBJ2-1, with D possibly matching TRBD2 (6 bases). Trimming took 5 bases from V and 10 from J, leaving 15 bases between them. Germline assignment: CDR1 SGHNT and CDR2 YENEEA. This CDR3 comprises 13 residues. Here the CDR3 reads CASSPRAAGEQFF. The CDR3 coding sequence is TGTGCCAGCAGCCCGAGGGCGGCGGGAGAGCAGTTCTTC.

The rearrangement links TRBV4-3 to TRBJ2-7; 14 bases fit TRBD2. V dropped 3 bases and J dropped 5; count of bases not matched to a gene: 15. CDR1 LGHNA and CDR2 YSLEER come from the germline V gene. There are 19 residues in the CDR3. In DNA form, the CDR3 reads TGCGCCAGCAGCCAGGCTCTGGGACTAGCGGGAGTCTATTACCACGAGCAGTACTTC. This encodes CASSQALGLAGVYYHEQYF.

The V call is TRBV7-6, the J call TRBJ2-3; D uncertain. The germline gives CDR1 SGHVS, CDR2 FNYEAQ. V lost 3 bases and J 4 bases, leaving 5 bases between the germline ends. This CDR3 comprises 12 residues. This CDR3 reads CASSFSADTQYF. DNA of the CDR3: TGTGCCAGCAGCTTCTCCGCAGATACGCAGTATTTT.

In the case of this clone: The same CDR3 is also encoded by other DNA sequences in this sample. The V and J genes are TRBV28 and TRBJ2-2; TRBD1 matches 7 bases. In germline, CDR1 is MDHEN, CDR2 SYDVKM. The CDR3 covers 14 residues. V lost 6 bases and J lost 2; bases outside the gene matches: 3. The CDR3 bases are TGTGCCAGCAGGCCAGGGGGTAACACCGGGGAGCTGTTTTTT. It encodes CASRPGGNTGELFF.

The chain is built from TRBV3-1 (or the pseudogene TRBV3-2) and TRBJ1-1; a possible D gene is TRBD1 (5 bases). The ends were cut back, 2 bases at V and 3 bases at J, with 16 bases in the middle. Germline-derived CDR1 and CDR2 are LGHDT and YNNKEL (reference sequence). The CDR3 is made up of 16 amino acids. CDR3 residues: CASSQRNPGGDTEAFF. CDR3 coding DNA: TGTGCCAGCAGCCAACGAAACCCCGGGGGTGACACTGAAGCTTTCTTT.

The CDR3, as DNA: TGTGCCAGCAGCCGCGATACTAGCACAGATACGCAGTATTTT. Protein sequence: CASSRDTSTDTQYF. The genes are TRBV3-1 (or the pseudogene TRBV3-2) and TRBJ2-3; D is uncertain. V was pared by 4 bases and J by 0 bases, with 8 bases between. This CDR3 has 14 residues. Germline lookup yields CDR1 LGHDT and CDR2 YNNKEL (reference sequence).

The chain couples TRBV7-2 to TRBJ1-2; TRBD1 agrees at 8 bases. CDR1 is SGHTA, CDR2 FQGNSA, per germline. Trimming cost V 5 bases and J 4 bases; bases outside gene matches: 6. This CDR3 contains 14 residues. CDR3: CASSAPQGVYGYTF. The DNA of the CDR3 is TGTGCCAGCAGCGCCCCACAGGGGGTCTATGGCTACACCTTC. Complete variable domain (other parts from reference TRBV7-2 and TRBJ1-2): GAGVSQSPSNKVTEKGKDVELRCDPISGHTALYWYRQSLGQGLEFLIYFQGNSAPDKSGLPSDRFSAERTGGSVSTLTIQRTQQEDSAVYLCASSAPQGVYGYTFGSGTRLTVV.

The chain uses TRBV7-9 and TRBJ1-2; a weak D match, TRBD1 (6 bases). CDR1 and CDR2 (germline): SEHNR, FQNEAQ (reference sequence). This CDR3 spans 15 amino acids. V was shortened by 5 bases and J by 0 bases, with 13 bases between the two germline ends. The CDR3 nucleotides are TGTGCCAGCAGCCTAAGCCGACAGGCTAACTATGGCTACACCTTC. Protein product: CASSLSRQANYGYTF.

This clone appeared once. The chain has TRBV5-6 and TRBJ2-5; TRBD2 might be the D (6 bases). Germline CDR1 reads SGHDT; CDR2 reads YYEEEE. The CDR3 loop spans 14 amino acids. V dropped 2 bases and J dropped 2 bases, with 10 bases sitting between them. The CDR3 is CASSFVGGQETQYF. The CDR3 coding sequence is TGTGCCAGCAGCTTCGTCGGGGGTCAAGAGACCCAGTACTTC.

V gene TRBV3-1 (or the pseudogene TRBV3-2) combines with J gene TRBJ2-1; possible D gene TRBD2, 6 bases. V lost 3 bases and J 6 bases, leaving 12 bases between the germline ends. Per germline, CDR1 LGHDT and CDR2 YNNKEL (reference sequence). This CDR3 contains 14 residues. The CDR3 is CASSHRGGFNEQFF. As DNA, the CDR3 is TGTGCCAGCAGCCACCGGGGAGGTTTCAATGAGCAGTTCTTC.

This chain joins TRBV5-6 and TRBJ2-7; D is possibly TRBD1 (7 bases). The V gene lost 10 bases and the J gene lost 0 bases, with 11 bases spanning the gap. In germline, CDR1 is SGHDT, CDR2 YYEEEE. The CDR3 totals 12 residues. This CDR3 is CAQGGFSYEQYF. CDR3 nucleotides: TGTGCCCAGGGGGGATTCTCCTACGAGCAGTACTTC.

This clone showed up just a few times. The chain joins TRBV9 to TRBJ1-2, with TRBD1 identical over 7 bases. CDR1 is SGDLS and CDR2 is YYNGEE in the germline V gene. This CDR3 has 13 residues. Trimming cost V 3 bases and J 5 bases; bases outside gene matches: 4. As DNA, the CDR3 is TGTGCCAGCAGCGCCGCAGGGGGTTATGGCTACACCTTC. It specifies CASSAAGGYGYTF.

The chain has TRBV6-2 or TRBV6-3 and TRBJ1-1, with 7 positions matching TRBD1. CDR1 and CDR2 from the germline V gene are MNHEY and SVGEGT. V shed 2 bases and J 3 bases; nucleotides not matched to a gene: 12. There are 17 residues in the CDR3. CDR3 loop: CASSYGGQPTRDTEAFF. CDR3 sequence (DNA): TGTGCCAGCAGTTACGGGGGACAGCCTACACGGGACACTGAAGCTTTCTTT.

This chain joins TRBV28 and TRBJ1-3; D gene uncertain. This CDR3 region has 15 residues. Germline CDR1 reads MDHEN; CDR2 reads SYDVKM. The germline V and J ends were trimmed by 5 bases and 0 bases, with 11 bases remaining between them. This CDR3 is CASSRSSSSGNTIYF. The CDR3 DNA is TGTGCCAGCAGTCGTTCTAGTAGCTCTGGAAACACCATATATTTT.

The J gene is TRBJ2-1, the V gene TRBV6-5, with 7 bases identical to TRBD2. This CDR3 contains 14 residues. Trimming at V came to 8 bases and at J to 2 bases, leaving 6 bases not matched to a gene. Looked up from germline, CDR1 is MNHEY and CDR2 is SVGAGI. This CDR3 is CASGRLAAYNEQFF. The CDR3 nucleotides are TGTGCCAGCGGTCGGCTAGCGGCCTACAATGAGCAGTTCTTC.

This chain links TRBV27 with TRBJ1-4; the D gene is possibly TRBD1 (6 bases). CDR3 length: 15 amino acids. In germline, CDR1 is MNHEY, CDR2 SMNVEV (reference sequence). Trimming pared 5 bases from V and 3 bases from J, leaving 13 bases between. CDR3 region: CASSPTGAPNEKLFF. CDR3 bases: TGTGCCAGCAGTCCGACAGGAGCGCCTAATGAAAAACTGTTTTTT. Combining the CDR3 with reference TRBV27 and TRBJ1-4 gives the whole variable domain EAQVTQNPRYLITVTGKKLTVTCSQNMNHEYMSWYRQDPGLGLRQIYYSMNVEVTDKGDVPEGYKVSRKEKRNFPLILESPSPNQTSLYFCASSPTGAPNEKLFFGSGTQLSVL.

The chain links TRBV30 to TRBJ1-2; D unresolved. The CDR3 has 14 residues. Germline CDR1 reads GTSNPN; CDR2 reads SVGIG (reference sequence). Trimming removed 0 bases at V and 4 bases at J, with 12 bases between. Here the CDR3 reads CAWSVSFRGYGYTF. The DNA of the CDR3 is TGTGCCTGGAGTGTAAGCTTTCGTGGCTATGGCTACACCTTC.

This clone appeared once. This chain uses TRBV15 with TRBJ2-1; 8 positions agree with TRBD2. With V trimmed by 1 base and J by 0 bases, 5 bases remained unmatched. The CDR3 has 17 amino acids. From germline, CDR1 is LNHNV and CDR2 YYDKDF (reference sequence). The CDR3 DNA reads TGTGCCACCAGCAGAGGTAGACTAGCGACCTCCTACAATGAGCAGTTCTTC. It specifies CATSRGRLATSYNEQFF.